The 8 T cell receptor beta chains given below trace back to one sample, sequenced in a study of shared clonotypes between healthy human individuals. Produced via immunoSEQ multiplex PCR; TCRdb's table is partial and in-frame only. The repertoire holds about 490,000 clones, with approximately 80% as singletons. Input material: PBMCs. The receptors come from a woman aged 35 to 49 in good health. Some clones in this sample may be carry-over from other donors' samples.

The V gene is TRBV7-2, the J gene TRBJ1-3; unclear D gene. Trimming left V 3 bases short and J 0 bases short, with 9 bases between. Per germline, CDR1 SGHTA and CDR2 FQGNSA. CDR3 length equals 15 residues. This CDR3 is CASSFRFASGNTIYF. CDR3 DNA: TGTGCCAGCAGCTTCCGGTTCGCCTCTGGAAACACCATATATTTT.

In the case of this clone: This sequence is one base from a far larger clone and is likely a read error. Additional DNA sequences in this sample encode the identical CDR3. The DNA of the CDR3 is TGTGCAAGTCGCTTAGGGGCCCTGGCGGGAGGGAGCGATGAGCAGTTCTTC. Encoded protein: CASRLGALAGGSDEQFF. The V call is TRBV12-2, the J call TRBJ2-1; the table names TRBD2, a call not compared with the DNA. TRBV12-2 is a known pseudogene. The CDR3 has 17 amino acids.

The rearrangement links TRBV6-6 to TRBJ2-7; D is ambiguous. Germline CDR1 MNHNY, CDR2 SVGAGI (reference sequence). Trimming stripped 6 bases from V and 4 bases from J, with 16 bases between. The CDR3 spans 14 residues. CDR3 residues: CASRNQRAAYEQYF. In nucleotides, the CDR3 is TGTGCCAGCAGAAACCAACGGGCGGCATACGAGCAGTACTTC.

The chain joins TRBV28 to TRBJ2-5; no definite D call. V was cut by 2 bases and J by 9 bases, with 10 bases left in between. The CDR3 length is 12 residues. Germline CDR1 and CDR2: MDHEN and SYDVKM. The CDR3, as DNA: TGTGCCAGCAGTTTAAGGCCCCGGGCCCAGTACTTC. Amino acid sequence: CASSLRPRAQYF.

The rearrangement uses TRBV28 and TRBJ1-1; no reliable D call. CDR3 length: 13 residues. V was cut by 7 bases and J by 2 bases, with 11 bases left in between. In germline, CDR1 is MDHEN, CDR2 SYDVKM. This CDR3 is CASTRRDNTEAFF. DNA for the CDR3: TGTGCCAGCACCAGGCGTGATAACACTGAAGCTTTCTTT.

The V call is TRBV13, the J call TRBJ2-5, with 10 bases fitting TRBD1. The CDR3 spans 13 residues. V lost 3 bases, J lost 5 bases, and 0 bases stayed unmatched. The germline gives CDR1 PRHDT, CDR2 FYEKMQ (reference sequence). CDR3 region: CASSLDRGETQYF. CDR3 DNA: TGTGCCAGCAGCTTGGACAGGGGGGAGACCCAGTACTTC.

J is TRBJ2-5 and V is TRBV5-1; D remains unclear. Germline CDR1 is SGHRS and CDR2 is YFSETQ. There are 14 residues in the CDR3. V was shortened by 0 bases and J by 0 bases, with 6 bases between the two germline ends. In nucleotides, the CDR3 is TGCGCCAGCAGCTTGGACAGCAACCAAGAGACCCAGTACTTC. It encodes CASSLDSNQETQYF. Supplemented by reference TRBV5-1 and TRBJ2-5, the full variable domain reads KAGVTQTPRYLIKTRGQQVTLSCSPISGHRSVSWYQQTPGQGLQFLFEYFSETQRNKGNFPGRFSGRQFSNSRSEMNVSTLELGDSALYLCASSLDSNQETQYFGPGTRLLVL.

The chain uses TRBV30 and TRBJ1-5; D possibly corresponds to TRBD1 (5 bases). Germline assignment: CDR1 GTSNPN and CDR2 SVGIG (reference sequence). V was pared by 4 bases and J by 4 bases, with 11 bases between. The CDR3 sequence is 13 residues long. In DNA form, the CDR3 reads TGTGCCTGGACCCACGGGGCGAATCAGCCCCAGCATTTT. This translates into CAWTHGANQPQHF. The full variable domain, completed using reference TRBV30 and TRBJ1-5, is SQTIHQWPATLVQPVGSPLSLECTVEGTSNPNLYWYRQAAGRGLQLLFYSVGIGQISSEVPQNLSASRPQDRQFILSSKKLLLSDSGFYLCAWTHGANQPQHFGDGTRLSIL.